This entry features one TCR beta chain sequence. Its antigen is undetermined. These data belong to a study of OX40 agonist ivuxolimab in advanced cancers. Broader study findings: In general, CD8+ T cells held more expanded clones than CD4+ did, on average.

The CDR3 contains 15 residues. Trimming pared 4 bases from V and 2 bases from J, leaving 13 bases between. Germline CDR1 is LGHNA and CDR2 is YSLEER. Sequencing was performed with immunoSEQ multiplex PCR; in TCRdb, only in-frame clones are kept and a portion is missing. The data hold 75,000 to 80,000 clones, with about 85% observed a single time. The clonotype originates from an adult with an advanced solid tumor such as melanoma, head and neck, liver or kidney cancer. Sequenced here: CD4+ or CD8+ T cells sorted from blood, sampled in a trial of the OX40 agonist ivuxolimab. The genes are TRBV4-3 and TRBJ2-3; maybe TRBD1 (6 bases). Written as DNA, the CDR3 is TGCGCCAGCAGCCCAGGGGTAGCCCTCACAGATACGCAGTATTTT. Its protein product is CASSPGVALTDTQYF.